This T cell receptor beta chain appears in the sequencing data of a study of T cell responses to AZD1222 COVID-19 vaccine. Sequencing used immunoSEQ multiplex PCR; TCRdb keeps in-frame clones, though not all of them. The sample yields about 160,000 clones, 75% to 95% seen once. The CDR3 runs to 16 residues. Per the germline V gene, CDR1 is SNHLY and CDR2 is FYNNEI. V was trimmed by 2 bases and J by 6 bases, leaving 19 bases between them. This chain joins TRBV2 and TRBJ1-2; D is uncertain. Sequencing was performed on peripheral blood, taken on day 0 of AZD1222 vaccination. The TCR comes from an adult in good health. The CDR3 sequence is CASSETDPNGGNGYTF. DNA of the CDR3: TGTGCCAGCAGTGAAACTGACCCCAATGGCGGTAATGGCTACACCTTC.